This TCR beta chain was sequenced for a study of blood T cell repertoires in COVID-19. Produced via immunoSEQ multiplex PCR; TCRdb's table is partial and in-frame only. The data hold 68,000 or so clones, with around 84% observed a single time. The CDR3 totals 18 residues. Trimming removed 0 bases from V and 2 bases from J, with 17 bases in between. Germline V gene sequence: CDR1 MNHNS, CDR2 SASEGT. Sequencing was performed on peripheral blood. The V gene is TRBV6-1, the J gene TRBJ2-4; D not certain. This TCR came from a man aged 50 to 60 with acute or convalescent COVID-19. CDR3 protein: CASSEAALTLPSKNIQYF. The CDR3 bases are TGTGCCAGCAGTGAAGCGGCTCTTACCCTGCCGTCCAAAAACATTCAGTACTTC.